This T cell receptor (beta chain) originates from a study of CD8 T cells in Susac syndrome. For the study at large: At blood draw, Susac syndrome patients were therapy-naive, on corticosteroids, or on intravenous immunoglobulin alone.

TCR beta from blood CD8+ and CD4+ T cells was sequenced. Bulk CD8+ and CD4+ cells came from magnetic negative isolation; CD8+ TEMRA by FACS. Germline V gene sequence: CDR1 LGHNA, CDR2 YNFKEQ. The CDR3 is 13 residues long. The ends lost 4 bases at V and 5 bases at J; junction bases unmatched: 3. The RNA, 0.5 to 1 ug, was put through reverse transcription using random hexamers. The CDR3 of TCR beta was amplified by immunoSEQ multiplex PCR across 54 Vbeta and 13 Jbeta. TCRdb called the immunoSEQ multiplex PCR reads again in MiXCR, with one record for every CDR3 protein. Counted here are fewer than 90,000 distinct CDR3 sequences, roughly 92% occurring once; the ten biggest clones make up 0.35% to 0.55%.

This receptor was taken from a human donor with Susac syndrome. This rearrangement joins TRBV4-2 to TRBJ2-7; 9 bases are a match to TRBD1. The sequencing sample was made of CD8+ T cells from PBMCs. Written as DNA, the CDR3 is TGTGCCAGCAGCCCCGGGACAGGGAACGAGCAGTACTTC. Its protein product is CASSPGTGNEQYF.